The 30 T cell receptor beta chains reported below all come from one sample, sequenced in a study of blood T cell repertoires in COVID-19. The protocol was immunoSEQ multiplex PCR, while the TCRdb copy is restricted to in-frame clones and leaves out a portion. Among 110,000 to 150,000 clones listed, about four fifths were seen once. Source material: peripheral blood. All receptors come from a woman older than 75 with acute or convalescent COVID-19.

CDR3 sequence: CASIAEWNTEAFF. The CDR3 DNA follows: TGTGCCAGCATTGCGGAATGGAACACTGAAGCTTTCTTT. This chain links TRBV2 with TRBJ1-1; no clear D gene. CDR1 is SNHLY, CDR2 FYNNEI, per germline. Trimming removed 7 bases at V and 1 base at J, with 10 bases between. This CDR3 comprises 13 residues.

Concerning this clone: Mismatch with germline at one junction end may stem from a read error. The V gene is TRBV15, the J gene TRBJ2-7, with D possibly being TRBD1 (6 bases). Looked up from germline, CDR1 is LNHNV and CDR2 is YYDKDF (reference sequence). CDR3 length: 17 residues. The CDR3 loop is CASSTKRRASGVYEQYF. The CDR3, as DNA: TGTGCCAGCAGCACAAAGCGGCGGGCCTCAGGGGTCTACGAGCAGTACTTC.

The V and J genes are TRBV18 and TRBJ1-1, with TRBD1 as a possible D gene (5 bases). This CDR3 spans 11 amino acids. V dropped 4 bases and J dropped 7 bases, with 7 bases sitting between them. Germline lookup yields CDR1 KGHSH and CDR2 LQKENI. The CDR3 nucleotides are TGTGCCAGCTCACACACAGGTGAAGCTTTCTTT. Its translation: CASSHTGEAFF.

Only a few counts were recorded for this clone. This chain joins TRBV5-4 and TRBJ2-7; 8 bases line up with TRBD2. The germline V gene has CDR1 SGHNT and CDR2 YYREEE (reference sequence). V gave up 4 bases and J gave up 1 base; unmatched junction bases: 4. CDR3 length: 14 residues. In DNA form, the CDR3 reads TGTGCCAGCAGCCCCGCGGGGGGATCCTACGAGCAGTACTTC. Protein product: CASSPAGGSYEQYF.

The CDR3 protein is CASSQDRGWVGQPQHF. The DNA for the CDR3 is TGTGCCAGCAGTCAGGACAGGGGGTGGGTTGGTCAGCCCCAGCATTTT. This sequence joins TRBV2 and TRBJ1-5, with TRBD1 matching over 10 bases. In germline, CDR1 is SNHLY, CDR2 FYNNEI. The J segment lost 6 bases and the V segment lost 5 bases, leaving 10 bases of the junction unmatched. The CDR3 is made up of 16 amino acids.

The CDR3 region has the DNA TGTGCCAGCAGACAGTCCAGCTCCTACGAGCAGTACTTC. Translating gives CASRQSSSYEQYF. This chain connects TRBV5-8 to TRBJ2-7; D gene ambiguous. Germline lookup yields CDR1 SGHTS and CDR2 YDEGEE. The CDR3 loop spans 13 amino acids. Deletions cut 5 bases from V and 0 bases from J, with 9 bases between.

V and J are TRBV5-6 and TRBJ1-6; D unresolved. The V end lost 0 bases, the J end lost 9 bases, and 13 bases lay between the germline ends. This CDR3 contains 15 residues. From germline, CDR1 is SGHDT and CDR2 YYEEEE. The CDR3 loop reads CASSLAAGRSSPLHF. The CDR3 DNA reads TGTGCCAGCAGCTTGGCTGCAGGCCGGTCTTCACCCCTCCACTTT.

V is TRBV24-1 and J is TRBJ2-3; the D gene is possibly TRBD2 (6 bases). The CDR3 spans 15 residues. Trimming took off 3 bases at V and 1 base at J, with 10 bases between the two ends. Germline V gene sequence: CDR1 KGHDR, CDR2 SFDVKD. CDR3 protein: CATSDAGQGTDTQYF. DNA for the CDR3: TGTGCCACCAGTGATGCGGGGCAGGGCACAGATACGCAGTATTTT.

V usage is TRBV11-2 and J usage is TRBJ1-5; D call uncertain. Trimming took off 1 base at V and 5 bases at J, with 9 bases between the two ends. Germline V CDR1 and CDR2: SGHAT, FQNNGV. The CDR3 is 14 amino acids. The DNA for the CDR3 is TGTGCCAGCAGCTTAGGACATCGCGATCAGCCCCAGCATTTT. It translates to CASSLGHRDQPQHF.

This clone showed up just once. V and J are TRBV7-2 and TRBJ1-2, with TRBD1 as a possible D gene (6 bases). Germline CDR1 and CDR2: SGHTA and FQGNSA. Trimming pared 5 bases from V and 0 bases from J, leaving 13 bases between. There are 15 residues in the CDR3. CDR3 protein: CASSINRATNYGYTF. CDR3 DNA: TGTGCCAGCAGCATAAACAGGGCGACTAACTATGGCTACACCTTC.

This chain connects TRBV2 to TRBJ2-1, with TRBD2 identical over 7 bases. The V and J ends lost 1 base and 0 bases, in that order; junction bases with no gene match: 6. The CDR3 runs to 17 residues. Looked up from germline, CDR1 is SNHLY and CDR2 is FYNNEI. The CDR3 coding sequence is TGTGCCAGCAGTGAAGGGGAGGGTCTAAGCTCCTACAATGAGCAGTTCTTC. It translates to CASSEGEGLSSYNEQFF.

This clone was counted a few times. The rearrangement uses TRBV4-1 and TRBJ2-1; 11 positions agree with TRBD1. J lost 8 bases, V lost 8 bases, and 8 bases had no gene match. Germline-derived CDR1 and CDR2 are MGHRA and YSYEKL. The CDR3 consists of 14 residues. The CDR3 protein is CASQLGTGGYEQFF. In DNA, the CDR3 is TGCGCCAGCCAGTTAGGGACAGGGGGTTATGAGCAGTTCTTC.

V gene TRBV11-2 combines with J gene TRBJ2-7; D is undetermined. Germline V gives CDR1 SGHAT, CDR2 FQNNGV. V was shortened by 3 bases and J by 3 bases, with 6 bases between the two germline ends. This CDR3 region has 12 residues. Here the CDR3 DNA reads TGTGCCAGCAGCTTCGAGGTCTACGAGCAGTACTTC. It specifies CASSFEVYEQYF.

CDR3 loop: CASSPRVGQGMDEQFF. CDR3 nucleotide sequence: TGTGCCAGCAGCCCTAGAGTGGGACAGGGGATGGATGAGCAGTTCTTC. The chain carries TRBV9 and TRBJ2-1, with 10 bases identical to TRBD1. This CDR3 is built from 16 residues. CDR1 is SGDLS, CDR2 YYNGEE, per germline. V trimming: 4 bases; J trimming: 8 bases; junction bases outside the gene matches: 12.

The V and J genes are TRBV13 and TRBJ2-7; 13 nucleotides align to TRBD2. The CDR3 sequence is 13 residues long. The trim removed 5 bases at V and 7 bases at J, leaving 2 bases unmatched. Germline V gives CDR1 PRHDT, CDR2 FYEKMQ (reference sequence). CDR3 nucleotides: TGTGCCAGCAGCATGGGACTAGCGGGGGAGCAGTACTTC. Protein sequence: CASSMGLAGEQYF.

V gene TRBV4-1 combines with J gene TRBJ1-4; D possibly corresponds to TRBD1 (5 bases). Germline CDR1 and CDR2: MGHRA and YSYEKL. Between the trimmed V and J ends, which lost 0 bases and 8 bases, there was a span of 13 bases. The CDR3 sequence is 15 residues long. The CDR3 reads CASSQEGAPREKLFF. CDR3 coding DNA: TGCGCCAGCAGCCAAGAAGGGGCGCCTCGAGAAAAACTGTTTTTT.

The V and J genes are TRBV3-1 (or the pseudogene TRBV3-2) and TRBJ2-1; 8 positions match TRBD2. J lost 9 bases, V lost 1 base, and 14 bases had no gene match. The CDR3 is 17 residues long. In germline, CDR1 is LGHDT, CDR2 YNNKEL (reference sequence). Here the CDR3 reads CASSQGGAGEPNGEQFF. CDR3 in DNA: TGTGCCAGCAGCCAAGGAGGAGCGGGGGAACCGAATGGTGAGCAGTTCTTC.

V is TRBV6-5 and J is TRBJ2-3; unclear D gene. The germline CDR1 and CDR2 sequences are MNHEY and SVGAGI. The V gene lost 7 bases and the J gene lost 6 bases, with 5 bases spanning the gap. The CDR3 consists of 10 residues. The CDR3 bases are TGTGCCAGCATGTCGGATACGCAGTATTTT. Encoded protein: CASMSDTQYF.

The chain carries TRBV7-6 and TRBJ2-7; D is possibly TRBD1 (6 bases). The germline CDR1 and CDR2 sequences are SGHVS and FNYEAQ. The V end lost 7 bases, the J end lost 7 bases, and 26 bases lay between the germline ends. CDR3 size: 16 residues. CDR3 in amino acids: CASTEGSSGRGVEQYF. As DNA, the CDR3 is TGTGCCAGCACCGAGGGTAGTTCGGGCAGGGGAGTTGAGCAGTACTTC.

The chain has TRBV5-1 and TRBJ1-1; D uncertain. The V gene's germline CDR1 is SGHRS and CDR2 YFSETQ. Trimming removed 5 bases from V and 0 bases from J, with 14 bases in between. CDR3 length: 15 residues. The CDR3 sequence: CASSTSGGMNTEAFF. The CDR3 coding sequence is TGCGCCAGCAGTACATCGGGAGGGATGAACACTGAAGCTTTCTTT.

This chain connects TRBV20-1 to TRBJ1-2; 12 positions agree with TRBD1. The J segment lost 5 bases and the V segment lost 3 bases, leaving 10 bases of the junction unmatched. CDR3 length: 16 amino acids. Per germline, CDR1 DFQATT and CDR2 SNEGSKA (reference sequence). Here the CDR3 reads CSASGTGGPSPYGYTF. In DNA form, the CDR3 reads TGCAGTGCTAGTGGGACAGGGGGCCCCAGCCCTTATGGCTACACCTTC.

This clone turned up a few times. The chain joins TRBV11-3 to TRBJ1-5; 8 bases line up with TRBD1. Germline-derived CDR1 and CDR2 are SGHNT and YENEEA. This CDR3 contains 13 residues. The ends lost 4 bases at V and 7 bases at J; junction bases unmatched: 3. The DNA of the CDR3 is TGTGCCAGCAGCTCGGGACAGGCACAGCCCCAGCATTTT. It specifies CASSSGQAQPQHF.

The genes are TRBV6-5 and TRBJ1-5; 8 bases fit TRBD1. Trimming at V came to 6 bases and at J to 7 bases, leaving 8 bases not matched to a gene. Looked up from germline, CDR1 is MNHEY and CDR2 is SVGAGI. CDR3 length: 14 amino acids. CDR3 nucleotide sequence: TGTGCCAGCAGAAAGGACAGGGTTGGCCAGCCCCAGCATTTT. This sequence encodes CASRKDRVGQPQHF.

The table lists this clone with a few counts. This chain connects TRBV19 to TRBJ2-1; a possible D gene is TRBD2 (7 bases). The CDR3 length is 13 residues. Germline lookup yields CDR1 LNHDA and CDR2 SQIVND (reference sequence). V lost 4 bases and J lost 7, with 11 bases in between. In DNA, the CDR3 is TGTGCCAGTAGTAGGGGGGGCGGGAATGAGCAGTTCTTC. Protein: CASSRGGGNEQFF.

Here the CDR3 DNA reads TGTGCCAGCAGTGCTGGGACAAGGGCCGGGGAGCTGTTTTTT. It translates to CASSAGTRAGELFF. The J gene is TRBJ2-2, the V gene TRBV6-4; D might be TRBD1 (6 bases). Germline assignment: CDR1 MRHNA and CDR2 SNTAGT. Trimming left V 4 bases short and J 6 bases short, with 12 bases between. The CDR3 is 14 amino acids.

The gene calls are TRBV12-5 and TRBJ1-2; TRBD1 is a possible D gene (6 bases). With 6 bases removed from V and 4 bases from J, the gap between germline ends came to 21 bases. This CDR3 has 16 residues. Germline CDR1 LGHNT, CDR2 FRNRAP. CDR3 nucleotide sequence: TGTGCTAGTGGCCAACACCCACAGGGTGATATCTATGGCTACACCTTC. Amino acid sequence: CASGQHPQGDIYGYTF.

This clone was seen a single time. This chain uses TRBV7-9 with TRBJ1-6; D uncertain. Looked up from germline, CDR1 is SEHNR and CDR2 is FQNEAQ (reference sequence). The CDR3 has 14 residues. Trimming cost V 2 bases and J 5 bases, with 7 bases left between them. CDR3 sequence: CASSLYTDNSPLHF. The CDR3 bases are TGTGCCAGCAGCTTATATACAGATAATTCACCCCTCCACTTT.

The V gene is TRBV11-2, the J gene TRBJ2-3, with D possibly TRBD2 on 5 matching bases. With 3 bases removed from V and 0 bases from J, the gap between germline ends came to 10 bases. The CDR3 has 15 amino acids. Looked up from germline, CDR1 is SGHAT and CDR2 is FQNNGV. The CDR3 spells CASSLNGLSTDTQYF. The CDR3 DNA follows: TGTGCCAGCAGCTTGAACGGACTGAGCACAGATACGCAGTATTTT.

This clone appeared a single time. The CDR3 here is CSVEGAIGDQYF. In DNA, the CDR3 is TGCAGCGTTGAAGGGGCCATCGGGGACCAGTACTTC. This chain uses TRBV29-1 with TRBJ2-5; tentatively, D is TRBD2 (5 bases). The CDR3 consists of 12 residues. V was trimmed by 1 base and J by 10 bases, leaving 13 bases between them. Germline V CDR1 and CDR2: SQVTM, ANQGSEA.

The chain recombines TRBV30 with TRBJ2-7, with 9 positions matching TRBD1. Germline-derived CDR1 and CDR2 are GTSNPN and SVGIG (reference sequence). V was clipped by 7 bases and J by 3 bases; unmatched bases: 7. The CDR3 has 13 residues. CDR3 sequence reads: CALTGGIGYEQYF. CDR3 nucleotides: TGTGCCTTGACAGGGGGTATCGGCTACGAGCAGTACTTC.